This TCR beta chain was recovered during a study of cytomegalovirus exposure and HLA in healthy donors. Overall study findings and caveats: Data from an earlier analysis indicated that most TCR beta V segments were productive either about 87% or about 30% of the time.

The length of the CDR3 is 16 residues. Trimming at V came to 4 bases and at J to 2 bases, leaving 2 bases not matched to a gene. Per the germline V gene, CDR1 is LGHNA and CDR2 is YNFKEQ. Researchers ran the PCR with 60 Vbeta and 13 Jbeta primers. Assay used: immunoSEQ multiplex PCR; TCRdb lists only in-frame clones, some missing. The table records about 150,000 clones, 64% of them present only once. This clone was observed a handful of times. The antigen is undetermined. The V gene is TRBV4-2, the J gene TRBJ2-5, with TRBD2 identical over 15 bases. Specimen: PBMCs. This sequence originates from a young woman in good health and CMV-seropositive. The CDR3 is CASSPGTSGGQETQYF. The CDR3, as DNA: TGTGCCAGCAGCCCAGGGACTAGCGGGGGGCAAGAGACCCAGTACTTC.